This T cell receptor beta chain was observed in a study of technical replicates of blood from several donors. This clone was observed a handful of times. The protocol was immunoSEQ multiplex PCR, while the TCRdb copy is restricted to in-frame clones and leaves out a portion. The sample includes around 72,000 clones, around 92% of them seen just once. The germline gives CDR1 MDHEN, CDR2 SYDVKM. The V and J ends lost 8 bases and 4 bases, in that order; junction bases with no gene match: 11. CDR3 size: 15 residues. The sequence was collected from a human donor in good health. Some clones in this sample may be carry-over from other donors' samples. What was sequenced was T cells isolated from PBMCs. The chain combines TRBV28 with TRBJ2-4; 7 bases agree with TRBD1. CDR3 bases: TGTGCCAGCGGTCGCTCCGGGACAGAGAAAAACATTCAGTACTTC. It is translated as CASGRSGTEKNIQYF.